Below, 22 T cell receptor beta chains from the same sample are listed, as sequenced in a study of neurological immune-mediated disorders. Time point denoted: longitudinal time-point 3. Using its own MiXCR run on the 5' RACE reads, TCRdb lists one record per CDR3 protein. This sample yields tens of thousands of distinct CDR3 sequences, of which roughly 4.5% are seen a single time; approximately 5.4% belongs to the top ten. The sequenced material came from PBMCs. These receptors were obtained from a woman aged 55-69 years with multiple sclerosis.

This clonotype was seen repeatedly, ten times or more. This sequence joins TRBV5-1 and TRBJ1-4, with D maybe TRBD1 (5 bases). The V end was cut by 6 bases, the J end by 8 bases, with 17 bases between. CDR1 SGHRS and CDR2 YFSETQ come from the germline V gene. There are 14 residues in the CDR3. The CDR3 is CASTMTGTGEKLFF. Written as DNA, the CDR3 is TGCGCCAGCACAATGACCGGGACGGGAGAAAAACTGTTTTTT.

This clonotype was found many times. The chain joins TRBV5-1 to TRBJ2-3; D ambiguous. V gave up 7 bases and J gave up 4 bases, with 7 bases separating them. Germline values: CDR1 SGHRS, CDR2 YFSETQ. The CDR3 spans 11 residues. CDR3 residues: CASRLADTQYF. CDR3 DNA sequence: TGCGCCAGCCGCCTAGCAGATACGCAGTATTTT.

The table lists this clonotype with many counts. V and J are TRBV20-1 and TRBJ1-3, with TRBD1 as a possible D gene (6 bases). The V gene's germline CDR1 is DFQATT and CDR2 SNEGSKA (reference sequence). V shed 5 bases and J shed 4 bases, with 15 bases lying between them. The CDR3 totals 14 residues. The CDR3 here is CSAPDGGAGNTIYF. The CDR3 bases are TGCAGTGCTCCCGATGGGGGGGCCGGAAACACCATATATTTT.

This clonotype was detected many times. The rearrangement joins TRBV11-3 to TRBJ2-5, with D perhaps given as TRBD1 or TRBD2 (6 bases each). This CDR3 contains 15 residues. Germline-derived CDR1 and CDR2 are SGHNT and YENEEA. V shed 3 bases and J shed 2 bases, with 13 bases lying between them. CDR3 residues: CASSLGGQMQETQYF. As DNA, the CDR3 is TGTGCCAGCAGCTTGGGGGGACAAATGCAAGAGACCCAGTACTTC.

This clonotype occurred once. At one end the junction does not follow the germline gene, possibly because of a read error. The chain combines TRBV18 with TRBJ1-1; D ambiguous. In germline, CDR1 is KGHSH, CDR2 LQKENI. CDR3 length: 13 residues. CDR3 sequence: CVSSKSTNTEAFF. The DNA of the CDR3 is TGTGTCAGCTCCAAGAGCACTAACACTGAAGCTTTCTTT.

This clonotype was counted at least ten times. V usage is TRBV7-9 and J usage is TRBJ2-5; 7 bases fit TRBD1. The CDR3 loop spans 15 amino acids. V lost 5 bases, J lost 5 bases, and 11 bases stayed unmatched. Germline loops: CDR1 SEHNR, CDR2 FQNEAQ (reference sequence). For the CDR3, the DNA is TGTGCCAGCAGCGCCGCGACAGGGCAAAGCGAGACCCAGTACTTC. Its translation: CASSAATGQSETQYF. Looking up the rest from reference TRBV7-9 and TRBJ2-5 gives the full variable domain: DTGVSQNPRHKITKRGQNVTFRCDPISEHNRLYWYRQTLGQGPEFLTYFQNEAQLEKSRLLSDRFSAERPKGSFSTLEIQRTEQGDSAMYLCASSAATGQSETQYFGPGTRLLVL.

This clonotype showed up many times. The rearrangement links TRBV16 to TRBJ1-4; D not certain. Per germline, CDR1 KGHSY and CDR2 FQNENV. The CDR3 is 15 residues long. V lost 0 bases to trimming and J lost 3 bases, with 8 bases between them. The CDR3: CASSQSERANEKLFF. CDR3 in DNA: TGTGCCAGCAGCCAATCGGAAAGGGCTAATGAAAAACTGTTTTTT.

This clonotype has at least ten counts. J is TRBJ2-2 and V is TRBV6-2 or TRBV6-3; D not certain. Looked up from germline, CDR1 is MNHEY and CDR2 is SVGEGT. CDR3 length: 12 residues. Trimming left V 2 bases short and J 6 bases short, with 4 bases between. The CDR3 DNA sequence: TGTGCCAGCAGTTACCCGGCCGGGGAGCTGTTTTTT. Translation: CASSYPAGELFF.

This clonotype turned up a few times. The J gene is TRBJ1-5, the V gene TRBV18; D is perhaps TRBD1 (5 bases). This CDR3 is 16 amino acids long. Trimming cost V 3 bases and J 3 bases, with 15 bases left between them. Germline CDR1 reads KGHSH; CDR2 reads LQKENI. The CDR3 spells CASSPSDKQLNQPQHF. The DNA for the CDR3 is TGTGCCAGCTCACCCTCGGACAAGCAACTCAATCAGCCCCAGCATTTT.

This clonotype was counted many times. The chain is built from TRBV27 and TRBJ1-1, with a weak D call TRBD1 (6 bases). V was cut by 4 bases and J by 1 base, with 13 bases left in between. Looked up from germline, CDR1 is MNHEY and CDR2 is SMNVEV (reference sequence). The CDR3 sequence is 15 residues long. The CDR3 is CASSSAGAANTEAFF. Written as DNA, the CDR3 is TGTGCCAGCAGTTCAGCAGGGGCGGCGAACACTGAAGCTTTCTTT.

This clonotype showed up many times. DNA for the CDR3: TGTGCCAGCAGTGGGGGACTTTCCTACGAGCAGTACTTC. It is translated as CASSGGLSYEQYF. The chain carries TRBV12-3 or TRBV12-4 and TRBJ2-7, with TRBD2 as a possible D gene (6 bases). Deletions cut 5 bases from V and 1 base from J, with 9 bases between. The CDR3 has 13 residues.

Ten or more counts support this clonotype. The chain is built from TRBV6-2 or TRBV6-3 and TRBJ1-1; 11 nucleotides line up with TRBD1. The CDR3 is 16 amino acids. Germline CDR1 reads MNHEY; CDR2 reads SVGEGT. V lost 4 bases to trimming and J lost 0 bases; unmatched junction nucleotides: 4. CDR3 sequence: CASSWTGGLMNTEAFF. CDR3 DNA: TGTGCCAGCAGTTGGACAGGGGGCCTTATGAACACTGAAGCTTTCTTT.

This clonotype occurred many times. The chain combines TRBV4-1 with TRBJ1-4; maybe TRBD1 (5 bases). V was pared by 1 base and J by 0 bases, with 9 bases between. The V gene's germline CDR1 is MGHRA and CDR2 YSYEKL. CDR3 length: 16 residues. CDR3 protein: CASSQGQLTTNEKLFF. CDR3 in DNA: TGCGCCAGCAGCCAAGGACAGCTTACAACTAATGAAAAACTGTTTTTT.

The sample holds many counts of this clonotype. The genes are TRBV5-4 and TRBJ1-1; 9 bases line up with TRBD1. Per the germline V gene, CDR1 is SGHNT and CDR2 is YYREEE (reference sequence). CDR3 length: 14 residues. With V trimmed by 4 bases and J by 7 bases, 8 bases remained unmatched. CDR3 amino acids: CASSAGQGVGEAFF. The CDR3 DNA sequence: TGTGCCAGCAGCGCGGGACAGGGAGTAGGTGAAGCTTTCTTT.

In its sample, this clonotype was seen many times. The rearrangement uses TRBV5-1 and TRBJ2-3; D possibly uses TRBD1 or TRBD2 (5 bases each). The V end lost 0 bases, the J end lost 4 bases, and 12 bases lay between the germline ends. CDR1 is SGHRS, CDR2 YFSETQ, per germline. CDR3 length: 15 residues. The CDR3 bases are TGCGCCAGCAGCTTGGGACAGATGCGGGCAGATACGCAGTATTTT. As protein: CASSLGQMRADTQYF.

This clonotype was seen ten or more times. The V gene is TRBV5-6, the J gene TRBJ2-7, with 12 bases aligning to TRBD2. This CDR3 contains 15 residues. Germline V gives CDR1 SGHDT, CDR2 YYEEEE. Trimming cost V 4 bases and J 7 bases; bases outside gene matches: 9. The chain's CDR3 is CASSPTSGGPSEQYF. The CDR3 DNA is TGTGCCAGCAGCCCGACTAGCGGGGGCCCCTCGGAGCAGTACTTC.

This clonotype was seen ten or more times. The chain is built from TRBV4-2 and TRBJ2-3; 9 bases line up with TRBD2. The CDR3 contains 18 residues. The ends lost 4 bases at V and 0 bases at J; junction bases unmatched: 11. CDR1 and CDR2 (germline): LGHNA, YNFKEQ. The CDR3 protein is CASSPSSGGILSTDTQYF. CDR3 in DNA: TGTGCCAGCAGCCCCTCGAGCGGGGGGATACTTAGCACAGATACGCAGTATTTT.

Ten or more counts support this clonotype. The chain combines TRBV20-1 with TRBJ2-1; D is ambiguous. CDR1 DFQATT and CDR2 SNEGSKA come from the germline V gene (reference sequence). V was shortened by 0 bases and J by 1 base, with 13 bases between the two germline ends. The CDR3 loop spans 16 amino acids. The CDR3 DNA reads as TGCAGTGCTAGAGATAAGGACGGACCTTCCTACAATGAGCAGTTCTTC. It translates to CSARDKDGPSYNEQFF.

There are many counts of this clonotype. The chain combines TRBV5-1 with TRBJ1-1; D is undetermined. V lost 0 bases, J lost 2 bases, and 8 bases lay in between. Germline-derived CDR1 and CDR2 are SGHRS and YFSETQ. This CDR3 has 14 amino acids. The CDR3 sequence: CASSLAPLNTEAFF. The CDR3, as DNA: TGCGCCAGCAGCTTGGCCCCATTAAACACTGAAGCTTTCTTT.

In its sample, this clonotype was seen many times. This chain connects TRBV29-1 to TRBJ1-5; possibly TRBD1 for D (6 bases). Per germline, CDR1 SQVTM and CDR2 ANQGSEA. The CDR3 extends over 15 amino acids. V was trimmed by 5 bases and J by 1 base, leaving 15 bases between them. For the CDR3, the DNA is TGCAGCGTTTCCGAGGAGGGGGTCAGCAATCAGCCCCAGCATTTT. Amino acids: CSVSEEGVSNQPQHF. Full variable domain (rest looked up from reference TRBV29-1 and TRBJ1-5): SAVISQKPSRDICQRGTSLTIQCQVDSQVTMMFWYRQQPGQSLTLIATANQGSEATYESGFVIDKFPISRPNLTFSTLTVSNMSPEDSSIYLCSVSEEGVSNQPQHFGDGTRLSIL.

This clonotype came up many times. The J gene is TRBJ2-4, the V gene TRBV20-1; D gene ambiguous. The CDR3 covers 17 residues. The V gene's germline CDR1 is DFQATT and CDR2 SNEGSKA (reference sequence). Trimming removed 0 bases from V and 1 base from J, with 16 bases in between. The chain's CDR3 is CSARDPQMELAKNIQYF. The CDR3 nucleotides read TGCAGTGCTAGAGATCCCCAGATGGAGTTGGCCAAAAACATTCAGTACTTC.

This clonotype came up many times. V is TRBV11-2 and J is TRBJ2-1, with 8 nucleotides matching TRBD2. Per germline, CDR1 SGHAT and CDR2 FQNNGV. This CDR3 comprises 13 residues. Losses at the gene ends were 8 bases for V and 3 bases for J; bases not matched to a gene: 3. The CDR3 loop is CASGGGRYNEQFF. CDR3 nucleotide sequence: TGTGCCAGCGGCGGGGGGCGCTACAATGAGCAGTTCTTC.